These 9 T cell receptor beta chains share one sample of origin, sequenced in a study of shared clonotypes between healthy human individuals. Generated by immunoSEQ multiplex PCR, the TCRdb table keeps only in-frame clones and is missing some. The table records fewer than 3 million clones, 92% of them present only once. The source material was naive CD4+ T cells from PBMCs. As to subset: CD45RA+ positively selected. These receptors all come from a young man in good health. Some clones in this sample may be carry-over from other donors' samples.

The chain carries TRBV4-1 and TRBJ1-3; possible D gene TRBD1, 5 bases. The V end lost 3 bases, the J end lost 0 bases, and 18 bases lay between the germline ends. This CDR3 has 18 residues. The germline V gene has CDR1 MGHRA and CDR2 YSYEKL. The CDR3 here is CASSQSGSPRFSGNTIYF. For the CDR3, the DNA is TGCGCCAGCAGCCAGTCAGGGTCTCCTCGGTTCTCTGGAAACACCATATATTTT.

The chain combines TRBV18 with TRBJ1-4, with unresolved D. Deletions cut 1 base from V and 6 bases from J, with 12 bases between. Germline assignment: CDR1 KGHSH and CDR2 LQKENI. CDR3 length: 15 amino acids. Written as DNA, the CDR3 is TGTGCCAGCTCACCACGAGGACCTAGGGATGAAAAACTGTTTTTT. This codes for CASSPRGPRDEKLFF.

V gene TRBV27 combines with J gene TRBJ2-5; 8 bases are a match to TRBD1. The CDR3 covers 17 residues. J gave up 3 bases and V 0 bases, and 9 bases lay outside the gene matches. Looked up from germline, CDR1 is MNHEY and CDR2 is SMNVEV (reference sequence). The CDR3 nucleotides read TGTGCCAGCAGTTTATCCCGAGGGACAGGACCAAAAGAGACCCAGTACTTC. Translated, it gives CASSLSRGTGPKETQYF.

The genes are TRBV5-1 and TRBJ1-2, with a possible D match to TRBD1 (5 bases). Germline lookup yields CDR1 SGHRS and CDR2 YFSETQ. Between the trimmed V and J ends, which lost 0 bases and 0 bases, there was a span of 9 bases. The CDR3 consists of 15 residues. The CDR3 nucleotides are TGCGCCAGCAGCTTGGGGCTGACAGCTAACTATGGCTACACCTTC. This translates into CASSLGLTANYGYTF.

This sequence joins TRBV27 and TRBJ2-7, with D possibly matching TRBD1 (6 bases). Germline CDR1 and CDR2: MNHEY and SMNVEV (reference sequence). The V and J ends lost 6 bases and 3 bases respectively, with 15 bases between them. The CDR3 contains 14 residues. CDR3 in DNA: TGTGCCAGCAGCAAACCTGGACAGAACTACGAGCAGTACTTC. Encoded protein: CASSKPGQNYEQYF.

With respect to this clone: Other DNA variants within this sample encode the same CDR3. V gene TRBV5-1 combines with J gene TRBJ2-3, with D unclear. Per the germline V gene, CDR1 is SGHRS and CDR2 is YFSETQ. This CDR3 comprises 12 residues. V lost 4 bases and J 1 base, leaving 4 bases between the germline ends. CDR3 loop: CASSRGTDTQYF. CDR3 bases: TGCGCCAGCAGCAGGGGCACAGATACGCAGTATTTT. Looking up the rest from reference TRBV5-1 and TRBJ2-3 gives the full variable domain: KAGVTQTPRYLIKTRGQQVTLSCSPISGHRSVSWYQQTPGQGLQFLFEYFSETQRNKGNFPGRFSGRQFSNSRSEMNVSTLELGDSALYLCASSRGTDTQYFGPGTRLTVL.

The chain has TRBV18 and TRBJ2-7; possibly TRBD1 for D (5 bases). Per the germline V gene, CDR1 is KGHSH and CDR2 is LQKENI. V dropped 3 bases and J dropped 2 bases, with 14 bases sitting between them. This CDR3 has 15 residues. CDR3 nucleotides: TGTGCCAGCTCACCGGCACAGGATTCAACCTACGAGCAGTACTTC. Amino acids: CASSPAQDSTYEQYF.

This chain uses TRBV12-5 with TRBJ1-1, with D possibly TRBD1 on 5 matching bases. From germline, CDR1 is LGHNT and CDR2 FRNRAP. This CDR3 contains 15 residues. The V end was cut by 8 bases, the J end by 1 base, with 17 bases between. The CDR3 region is CASRGWGDQNTEAFF. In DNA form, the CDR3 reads TGTGCTAGTCGGGGCTGGGGGGACCAGAACACTGAAGCTTTCTTT. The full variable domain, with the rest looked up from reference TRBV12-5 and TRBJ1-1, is DARVTQTPRHKVTEMGQEVTMRCQPILGHNTVFWYRQTMMQGLELLAYFRNRAPLDDSGMPKDRFSAEMPDATLATLKIQPSEPRDSAVYFCASRGWGDQNTEAFFGQGTRLTVV.

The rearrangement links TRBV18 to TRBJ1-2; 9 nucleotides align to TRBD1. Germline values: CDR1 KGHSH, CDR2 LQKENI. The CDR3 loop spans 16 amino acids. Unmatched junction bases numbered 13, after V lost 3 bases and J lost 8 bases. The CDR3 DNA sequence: TGTGCCAGCTCACCCCCCCGGGACAGGGTCGAAGGGGGCTACACCTTC. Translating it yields CASSPPRDRVEGGYTF.